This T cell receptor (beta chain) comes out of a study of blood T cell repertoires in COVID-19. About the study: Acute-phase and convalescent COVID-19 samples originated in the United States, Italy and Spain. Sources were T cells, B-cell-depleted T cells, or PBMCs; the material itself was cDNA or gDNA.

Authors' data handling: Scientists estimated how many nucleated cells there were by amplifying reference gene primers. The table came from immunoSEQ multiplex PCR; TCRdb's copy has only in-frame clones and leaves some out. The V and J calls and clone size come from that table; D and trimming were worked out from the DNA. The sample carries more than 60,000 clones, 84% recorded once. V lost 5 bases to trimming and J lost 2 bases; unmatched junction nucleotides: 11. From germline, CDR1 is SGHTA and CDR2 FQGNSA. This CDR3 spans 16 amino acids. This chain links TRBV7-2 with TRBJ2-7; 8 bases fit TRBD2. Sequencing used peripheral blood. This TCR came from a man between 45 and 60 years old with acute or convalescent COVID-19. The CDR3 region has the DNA TGTGCCAGCAGCCGTTCAGCGGGAGACCCCCCCTACGAGCAGTACTTC. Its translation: CASSRSAGDPPYEQYF. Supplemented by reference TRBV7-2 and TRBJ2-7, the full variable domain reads GAGVSQSPSNKVTEKGKDVELRCDPISGHTALYWYRQSLGQGLEFLIYFQGNSAPDKSGLPSDRFSAERTGGSVSTLTIQRTQQEDSAVYLCASSRSAGDPPYEQYFGPGTRLTVT.